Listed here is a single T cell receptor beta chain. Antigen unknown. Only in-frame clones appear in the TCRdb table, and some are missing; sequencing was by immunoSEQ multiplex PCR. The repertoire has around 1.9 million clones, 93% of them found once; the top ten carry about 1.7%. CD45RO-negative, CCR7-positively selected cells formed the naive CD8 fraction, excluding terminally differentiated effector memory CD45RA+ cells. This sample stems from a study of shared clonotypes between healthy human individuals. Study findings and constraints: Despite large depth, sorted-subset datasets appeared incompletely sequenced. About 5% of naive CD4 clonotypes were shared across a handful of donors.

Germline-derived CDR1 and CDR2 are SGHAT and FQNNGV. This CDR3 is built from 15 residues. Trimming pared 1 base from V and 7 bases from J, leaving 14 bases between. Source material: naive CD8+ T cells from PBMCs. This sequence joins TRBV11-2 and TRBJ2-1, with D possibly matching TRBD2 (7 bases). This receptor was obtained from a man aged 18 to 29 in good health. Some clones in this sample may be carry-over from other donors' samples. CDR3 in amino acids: CASSLASGGGNEQFF. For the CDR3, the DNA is TGTGCCAGCAGCTTAGCTAGCGGAGGGGGGAATGAGCAGTTCTTC.